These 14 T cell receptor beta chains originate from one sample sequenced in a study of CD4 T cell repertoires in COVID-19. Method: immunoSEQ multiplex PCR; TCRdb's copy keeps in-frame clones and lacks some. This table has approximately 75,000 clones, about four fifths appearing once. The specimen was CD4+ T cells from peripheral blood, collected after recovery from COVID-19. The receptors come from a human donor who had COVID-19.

In DNA form, the CDR3 reads TGTGCCAGCTCACCGGGACAGGGGAGCAATCAGCCCCAGCATTTT. It translates to CASSPGQGSNQPQHF. This chain joins TRBV18 and TRBJ1-5, with 10 bases identical to TRBD1. Trimming took 3 bases from V and 1 from J; bases not matched to a gene: 0. Per germline, CDR1 KGHSH and CDR2 LQKENI. The CDR3 sequence is 15 residues long. Variable domain in full (rest from reference TRBV18 and TRBJ1-5): NAGVMQNPRHLVRRRGQEARLRCSPMKGHSHVYWYRQLPEEGLKFMVYLQKENIIDESGMPKERFSAEFPKEGPSILRIQQVVRGDSAAYFCASSPGQGSNQPQHFGDGTRLSIL.

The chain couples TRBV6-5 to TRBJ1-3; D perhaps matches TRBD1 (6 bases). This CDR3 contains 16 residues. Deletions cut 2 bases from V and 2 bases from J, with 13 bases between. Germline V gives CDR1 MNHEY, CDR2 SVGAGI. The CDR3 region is CASSYEYRAAGNTIYF. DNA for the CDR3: TGTGCCAGCAGTTACGAGTACAGGGCGGCTGGAAACACCATATATTTT.

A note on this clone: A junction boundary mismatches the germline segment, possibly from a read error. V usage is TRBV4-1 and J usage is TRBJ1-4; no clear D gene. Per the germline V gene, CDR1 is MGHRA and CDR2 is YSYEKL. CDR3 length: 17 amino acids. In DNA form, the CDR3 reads TGCGCCAGCCGCCAATCGGAGTTAAGAAGAACTAATGAAAAACTGTTTTTT. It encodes CASRQSELRRTNEKLFF.

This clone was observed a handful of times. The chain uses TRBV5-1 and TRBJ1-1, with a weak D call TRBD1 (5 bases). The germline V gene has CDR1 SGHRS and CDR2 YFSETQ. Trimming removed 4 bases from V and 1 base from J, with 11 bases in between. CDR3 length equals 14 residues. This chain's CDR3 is CASSDDRANTEAFF. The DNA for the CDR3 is TGCGCCAGCAGCGACGACAGAGCGAACACTGAAGCTTTCTTT.

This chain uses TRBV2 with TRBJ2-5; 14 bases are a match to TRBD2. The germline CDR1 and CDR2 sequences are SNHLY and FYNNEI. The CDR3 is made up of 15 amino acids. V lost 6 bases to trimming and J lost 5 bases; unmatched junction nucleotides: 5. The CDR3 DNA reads TGTGCCAGCAGAAGACTAGCGGGAGGGCGGGAGACCCAGTACTTC. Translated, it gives CASRRLAGGRETQYF.

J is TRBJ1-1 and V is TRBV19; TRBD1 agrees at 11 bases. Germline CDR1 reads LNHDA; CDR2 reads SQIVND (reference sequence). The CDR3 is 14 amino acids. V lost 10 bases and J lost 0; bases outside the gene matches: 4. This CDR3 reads CATEDRGLNTEAFF. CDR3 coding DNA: TGTGCCACCGAGGACAGGGGGCTGAACACTGAAGCTTTCTTT.

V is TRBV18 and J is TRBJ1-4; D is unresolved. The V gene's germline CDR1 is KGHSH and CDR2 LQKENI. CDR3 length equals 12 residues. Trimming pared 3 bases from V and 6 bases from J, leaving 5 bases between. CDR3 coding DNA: TGTGCCAGCTCACCGAGGGATGAAAAACTGTTTTTT. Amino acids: CASSPRDEKLFF.

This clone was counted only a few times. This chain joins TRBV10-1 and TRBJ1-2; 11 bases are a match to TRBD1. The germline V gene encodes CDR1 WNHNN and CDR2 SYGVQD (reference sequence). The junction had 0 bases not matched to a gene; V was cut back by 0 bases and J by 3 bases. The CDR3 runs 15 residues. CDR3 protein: CASSESGQGDYGYTF. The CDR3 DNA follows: TGCGCCAGCAGTGAGTCGGGACAGGGGGACTATGGCTACACCTTC.

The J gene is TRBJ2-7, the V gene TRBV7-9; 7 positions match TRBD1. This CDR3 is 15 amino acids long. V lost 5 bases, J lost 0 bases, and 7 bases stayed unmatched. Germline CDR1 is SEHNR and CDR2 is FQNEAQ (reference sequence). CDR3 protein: CASSQGTAYSYEQYF. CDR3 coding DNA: TGTGCCAGCAGCCAAGGGACAGCCTACTCCTACGAGCAGTACTTC.

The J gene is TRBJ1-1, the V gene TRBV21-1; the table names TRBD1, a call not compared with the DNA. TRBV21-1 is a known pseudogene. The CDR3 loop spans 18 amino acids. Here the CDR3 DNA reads TGTGCCAGCAGCAAAGCGCAAGGACACAGGGCGGGCGACACTGAAGCTTTCTTT. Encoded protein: CASSKAQGHRAGDTEAFF.

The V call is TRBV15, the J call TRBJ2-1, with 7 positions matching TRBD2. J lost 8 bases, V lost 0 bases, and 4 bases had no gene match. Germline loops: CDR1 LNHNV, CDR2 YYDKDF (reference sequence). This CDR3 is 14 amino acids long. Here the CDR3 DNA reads TGTGCCACCAGCAGAGAGGCGGGGGTCCATGAGCAGTTCTTC. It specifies CATSREAGVHEQFF.

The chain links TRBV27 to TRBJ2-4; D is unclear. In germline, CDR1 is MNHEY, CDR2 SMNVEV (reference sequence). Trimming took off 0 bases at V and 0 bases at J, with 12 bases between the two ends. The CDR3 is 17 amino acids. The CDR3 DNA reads TGTGCCAGCAGTTTATCGGGCAGACAAATAGCCAAAAACATTCAGTACTTC. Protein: CASSLSGRQIAKNIQYF.

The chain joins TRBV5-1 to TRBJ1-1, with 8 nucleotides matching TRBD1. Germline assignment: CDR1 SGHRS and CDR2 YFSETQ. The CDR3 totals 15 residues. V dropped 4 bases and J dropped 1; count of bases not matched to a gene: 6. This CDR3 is CASSPRTGQNTEAFF. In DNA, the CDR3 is TGCGCCAGCAGCCCCAGGACAGGGCAGAACACTGAAGCTTTCTTT.

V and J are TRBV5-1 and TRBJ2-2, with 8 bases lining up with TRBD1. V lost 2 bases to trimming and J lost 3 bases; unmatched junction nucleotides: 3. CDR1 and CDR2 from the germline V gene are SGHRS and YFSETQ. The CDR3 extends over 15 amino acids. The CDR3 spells CASSLQGVDTGELFF. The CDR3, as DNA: TGCGCCAGCAGCTTACAGGGGGTTGACACCGGGGAGCTGTTTTTT. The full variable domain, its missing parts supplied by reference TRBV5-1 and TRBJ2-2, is KAGVTQTPRYLIKTRGQQVTLSCSPISGHRSVSWYQQTPGQGLQFLFEYFSETQRNKGNFPGRFSGRQFSNSRSEMNVSTLELGDSALYLCASSLQGVDTGELFFGEGSRLTVL.